These T cell receptor beta chains were read from a single sample in a study of T-cell reconstitution after alpha-beta-depleted transplantation in children. TCRdb redid the calling of the PCR reads with MiXCR, one entry per CDR3 protein. The sample shows about 980,000 distinct CDR3 sequences, under 30% of them seen only once. The specimen comprised PBMCs, mostly from graft donor cells, sampled 360 days after TCRalphabeta/CD19-depleted stem cell transplant. These receptors all come from a boy younger than two who had a stem cell transplant for SCID, so the T cells may come from the graft donor. The CDR3 runs from the conserved cysteine through the conserved F or W.

v_call	cdr3_length	cdr3_aa
TRBV5-1	13	CASSWDRGPGYTF
TRBV12-3/TRBV12-4	16	CASSSAPQGWRNEQYF
TRBV4-1	17	CASSQVGRERAYNEQFF
TRBV20-1	20	CSARDSPQGADRGSYNEQFF
TRBV12-3/TRBV12-4	14	CASTPGHRADTQYF
TRBV5-6	16	CASSSSGPTSTDTQYF
TRBV11-2	14	CASSSRTSANTQYF
TRBV10-3	16	CAIEKAGGSAVGEQFF
TRBV6-2/TRBV6-3	16	CASSTHPTGFNSPLHF
TRBV5-1	15	CASSFPGVSYNEQFF
TRBV5-1	16	CASSLIAGIPFAEQYF
TRBV29-1	16	CSAKGQGALGGNEQFF
TRBV29-1	15	CSVEASGLAGDTQYF
TRBV4-1	15	CASSHGRGPNEKLFF
TRBV5-1	15	CASSARGPSYNEQFF
TRBV19	14	CASSISTNTGELFF
TRBV5-5	15	CASSNQLAGGPEQYF
TRBV28	15	CASSSPGQGVYEQYF
TRBV4-3	13	CASSRESGAEAFF
TRBV20-1	15	CSARGDVSLTDTQYF
TRBV7-8	11	CASSPPTEAFF
TRBV29-1	10	CSVLTEKLFF
TRBV15	13	CATSRVSYPEQFF
TRBV6-2/TRBV6-3	17	CASSLTRGWTVQETQYF
TRBV20-1	13	CSARDPFRDEQYF
TRBV19	14	CASSYGQLNTEAFF
TRBV12-3/TRBV12-4	13	CASSRQRGDTQYF
TRBV2	17	CASSESLGSSRSYEQYF
TRBV6-5	17	CASSYSPGRGYAGELFF
TRBV5-1	13	CASSPGTGNTIYF
TRBV20-1	12	CSAPGGGYAQYF
TRBV28	16	CASNPWVWTGSYEQYF
TRBV2	15	CASRKGGVPYNEQFF
TRBV12-3/TRBV12-4	15	CASRPGQGLRTEAFF
TRBV4-2	14	CASSQDRLSEKLFF
TRBV5-1	19	CASSPGLRGAFSGANVLTF
TRBV7-9	14	CASSLGAPGNEQFF
TRBV29-1	14	CSVKGGPGTREQFF
TRBV10-2	13	CASSVIATDTQYF
TRBV5-1	12	CASRDPWSPLHF